The 25 T cell receptor beta chains below all came from one sample that was sequenced in a study of cytomegalovirus exposure and HLA in healthy donors. PCR used 60 Vbeta primers and 13 Jbeta primers. Libraries were prepared by immunoSEQ multiplex PCR; TCRdb keeps only in-frame clonotypes and omits some of them. There are approximately 130,000 clones in the sample; 80% to 85% occur only once, and about 1% lies in the top ten. Sequenced material: PBMCs. All receptors derive from a boy between 10 and 17 years old in good health and CMV-seronegative.

The chain has TRBV5-1 and TRBJ1-3, with D possibly being TRBD1 (5 bases). CDR1 and CDR2 (germline): SGHRS, YFSETQ. The CDR3 runs 15 residues. Trimming shortened V by 0 bases and J by 4 bases, and 11 bases separated the two germline ends. CDR3 residues: CASSLVPGSGNTIYF. The CDR3 DNA follows: TGCGCCAGCAGCTTGGTCCCAGGGTCAGGAAACACCATATATTTT.

The rearrangement uses TRBV25-1 and TRBJ2-2; TRBD1 might be the D (7 bases). Germline V CDR1 and CDR2: MGHDK, SYGVNS. The CDR3 runs 18 residues. Trimming cost V 11 bases and J 1 base, with 26 bases left between them. Here the CDR3 reads CAARGDSDLPMNTGELFF. The CDR3 nucleotides are TGTGCCGCCAGGGGGGACTCCGACCTACCCATGAACACCGGGGAGCTGTTTTTT.

The chain links TRBV4-1 to TRBJ1-2; TRBD1 matches 7 bases. V shed 0 bases and J 7 bases; nucleotides not matched to a gene: 5. The CDR3 consists of 14 residues. CDR1 and CDR2 from the germline V gene are MGHRA and YSYEKL. CDR3: CASSQDTGDRGYTF. The CDR3 coding sequence is TGCGCCAGCAGCCAAGATACAGGGGACCGTGGCTACACCTTC.

The chain carries TRBV7-9 and TRBJ2-1; 9 bases fit TRBD2. V dropped 3 bases and J dropped 7; count of bases not matched to a gene: 7. CDR1 SEHNR and CDR2 FQNEAQ come from the germline V gene (reference sequence). The CDR3 covers 15 residues. The CDR3 nucleotides are TGTGCCAGCAGCTTCTTAGCGGGAGATGTGAATGAGCAGTTCTTC. Translating it yields CASSFLAGDVNEQFF.

The rearrangement uses TRBV5-1 and TRBJ2-1; TRBD2 agrees at 13 bases. With 7 bases clipped from V and 7 bases from J, the junction kept 8 bases outside the gene matches. From germline, CDR1 is SGHRS and CDR2 YFSETQ. CDR3 length: 15 amino acids. In DNA form, the CDR3 reads TGCGCCAGCGACGCCGGGACTAGCGGGATTAATGAGCAGTTCTTC. Translated, it gives CASDAGTSGINEQFF. The entire variable domain, with the rest obtained from reference TRBV5-1 and TRBJ2-1, is as follows: KAGVTQTPRYLIKTRGQQVTLSCSPISGHRSVSWYQQTPGQGLQFLFEYFSETQRNKGNFPGRFSGRQFSNSRSEMNVSTLELGDSALYLCASDAGTSGINEQFFGPGTRLTVL.

The rearrangement links TRBV11-3 to TRBJ2-7; 7 nucleotides align to TRBD1. The CDR3 loop spans 14 amino acids. Germline V gene lookup returns CDR1 SGHNT and CDR2 YENEEA. Losses at the gene ends were 1 base for V and 5 bases for J; bases not matched to a gene: 5. CDR3 sequence: CASSLGRGFNEQYF. CDR3 bases: TGTGCCAGCAGCTTAGGCAGGGGGTTTAACGAGCAGTACTTC.

The chain combines TRBV18 with TRBJ1-1; D is unclear. Per the germline V gene, CDR1 is KGHSH and CDR2 is LQKENI. The CDR3 consists of 13 residues. V shed 2 bases and J shed 1 base, with 5 bases lying between them. CDR3 sequence reads: CASSPGPNTEAFF. Here the CDR3 DNA reads TGTGCCAGCTCACCAGGGCCGAACACTGAAGCTTTCTTT.

The rearrangement uses TRBV14 and TRBJ2-1, with D tentatively TRBD1 (6 bases). The germline gives CDR1 SGHDN, CDR2 FVKESK. V was pared by 5 bases and J by 5 bases, with 13 bases between. CDR3 size: 14 residues. CDR3 sequence reads: CASSLFRGNNEQFF. CDR3 coding DNA: TGTGCCAGCAGCTTATTCAGGGGAAACAATGAGCAGTTCTTC. Combining the CDR3 with reference TRBV14 and TRBJ2-1 gives the whole variable domain EAGVTQFPSHSVIEKGQTVTLRCDPISGHDNLYWYRRVMGKEIKFLLHFVKESKQDESGMPNNRFLAERTGGTYSTLKVQPAELEDSGVYFCASSLFRGNNEQFFGPGTRLTVL.

The chain carries TRBV6-4 and TRBJ1-5, with 9 bases that match TRBD1. The V gene's germline CDR1 is MRHNA and CDR2 SNTAGT. The CDR3 extends over 14 amino acids. V lost 2 bases to trimming and J lost 6 bases; unmatched junction nucleotides: 2. The CDR3 loop is CASSDTGGGQPQHF. The CDR3 bases are TGTGCCAGCAGTGACACAGGGGGCGGTCAGCCCCAGCATTTT.

V and J are TRBV7-9 and TRBJ1-4, with D possibly being TRBD1 (6 bases). The CDR3 runs to 14 residues. V was cut by 5 bases and J by 8 bases, with 15 bases left in between. The germline V gene has CDR1 SEHNR and CDR2 FQNEAQ (reference sequence). The CDR3 sequence is CASSSTGLGEKLFF. CDR3 DNA: TGTGCCAGCAGCAGTACAGGGTTGGGGGAAAAACTGTTTTTT.

The chain combines TRBV5-1 with TRBJ1-1, with 7 nucleotides matching TRBD1. CDR1 is SGHRS and CDR2 is YFSETQ in the germline V gene. The CDR3 is 16 residues long. V shed 3 bases, J shed 1 base, and the junction held 9 bases outside the gene matches. CDR3 amino acids: CASSSKEDRRNTEAFF. The CDR3 bases are TGCGCCAGCAGCTCTAAGGAGGACAGGAGGAACACTGAAGCTTTCTTT.

As concerns this clone: This specimen includes other DNA sequences encoding the same CDR3. The CDR3 sequence: CASSEGGLAPYEQYF. In DNA form, the CDR3 reads TGTGCCAGCAGTGAAGGGGGGCTAGCCCCCTACGAGCAGTACTTC. This rearrangement joins TRBV6-1 to TRBJ2-7; D is perhaps TRBD1 (6 bases). The CDR3 spans 15 residues. Germline V gene lookup returns CDR1 MNHNS and CDR2 SASEGT. Trimming removed 1 base from V and 2 bases from J, with 12 bases in between.

J is TRBJ2-2 and V is TRBV7-9; D may be TRBD1 (6 bases). The CDR3 runs to 15 residues. Germline lookup yields CDR1 SEHNR and CDR2 FQNEAQ (reference sequence). Trimming cost V 5 bases and J 4 bases, with 14 bases left between them. The CDR3 nucleotides read TGTGCCAGCAGCAAGGGGGACGGACGCACCGGGGAGCTGTTTTTT. Residues: CASSKGDGRTGELFF. Variable domain in full (rest from reference TRBV7-9 and TRBJ2-2): DTGVSQNPRHKITKRGQNVTFRCDPISEHNRLYWYRQTLGQGPEFLTYFQNEAQLEKSRLLSDRFSAERPKGSFSTLEIQRTEQGDSAMYLCASSKGDGRTGELFFGEGSRLTVL.

The chain is built from TRBV5-1 and TRBJ2-1; 10 bases map to TRBD2. Germline V gives CDR1 SGHRS, CDR2 YFSETQ. The CDR3 sequence is 16 residues long. The ends lost 0 bases at V and 9 bases at J; junction bases unmatched: 9. CDR3 protein: CASSLDLAGVVGEQFF. CDR3 sequence (DNA): TGCGCCAGCAGCTTGGACCTAGCGGGAGTAGTAGGTGAGCAGTTCTTC.

The chain recombines TRBV4-1 with TRBJ1-2; D is undetermined. V lost 3 bases to trimming and J lost 4 bases, with 18 bases between them. This CDR3 contains 16 residues. Germline V gene sequence: CDR1 MGHRA, CDR2 YSYEKL. CDR3 bases: TGCGCCAGCAGCCACGCCGGGGAGGAAACAGTCTATGGCTACACCTTC. Translating it yields CASSHAGEETVYGYTF.

The gene calls are TRBV30 and TRBJ2-1, with 9 bases that match TRBD2. The V segment lost 5 bases and the J segment 4 bases; nucleotides outside the gene matches: 3. The CDR3 totals 13 residues. Looked up from germline, CDR1 is GTSNPN and CDR2 is SVGIG (reference sequence). In nucleotides, the CDR3 is TGTGCCTGGGTGGCGGGAGGGTACAATGAGCAGTTCTTC. Residues: CAWVAGGYNEQFF.

This clone was counted a single time. The V and J genes are TRBV9 and TRBJ2-3; tentative D call: TRBD2 (6 bases). Germline values: CDR1 SGDLS, CDR2 YYNGEE. The CDR3 runs to 16 residues. The V gene lost 0 bases and the J gene lost 3 bases, with 14 bases spanning the gap. CDR3 nucleotide sequence: TGTGCCAGCAGCGTAGTTATGGGCGGGATGACAGATACGCAGTATTTT. Protein: CASSVVMGGMTDTQYF.

The chain couples TRBV30 to TRBJ2-7; 10 nucleotides agree with TRBD1. The CDR3 is 15 residues long. Germline CDR1 GTSNPN, CDR2 SVGIG (reference sequence). J lost 6 bases, V lost 3 bases, and 11 bases had no gene match. The CDR3 bases are TGTGCCTGGAGCCCGGGGGGGACAGGGGAGCCCGAGCAGTACTTC. Its protein is CAWSPGGTGEPEQYF.

J is TRBJ2-2 and V is TRBV5-1; 12 bases align to TRBD1. The CDR3 totals 16 residues. CDR1 and CDR2 (germline): SGHRS, YFSETQ. V was pared by 4 bases and J by 5 bases, with 6 bases of the junction left unmatched. The CDR3 protein is CASSLGQGARTGELFF. The CDR3 DNA is TGCGCCAGCAGCCTGGGACAGGGGGCGCGGACCGGGGAGCTGTTTTTT.

In this sample, this clone is medium-sized. The same CDR3 also results from other DNA sequences found in this sample. The gene calls are TRBV4-2 and TRBJ1-1; 8 bases are shared with TRBD1. In germline, CDR1 is LGHNA, CDR2 YNFKEQ. The CDR3 spans 15 residues. Trimming cost V 3 bases and J 4 bases; bases outside gene matches: 7. The CDR3 loop is CASSQKQGGGTEAFF. The CDR3 region has the DNA TGTGCCAGCAGCCAGAAACAGGGGGGAGGCACTGAAGCTTTCTTT.

This rearrangement joins TRBV7-9 to TRBJ2-2; 14 bases map to TRBD2. This CDR3 comprises 17 residues. Trimming took 5 bases from V and 7 from J; bases not matched to a gene: 9. Germline CDR1 SEHNR, CDR2 FQNEAQ (reference sequence). The CDR3 is CASSPWGLAGVNGELFF. Written as DNA, the CDR3 is TGTGCCAGCAGCCCGTGGGGACTAGCGGGAGTTAACGGGGAGCTGTTTTTT.

The V and J genes are TRBV5-1 and TRBJ1-2; maybe TRBD1 (5 bases). Germline V gives CDR1 SGHRS, CDR2 YFSETQ. V dropped 2 bases and J dropped 4 bases, with 9 bases sitting between them. CDR3 size: 13 residues. CDR3 sequence: CASSFGGGYGYTF. In nucleotides, the CDR3 is TGCGCCAGCAGCTTCGGGGGTGGCTATGGCTACACCTTC. Filled out from reference TRBV5-1 and TRBJ1-2, the complete variable domain reads KAGVTQTPRYLIKTRGQQVTLSCSPISGHRSVSWYQQTPGQGLQFLFEYFSETQRNKGNFPGRFSGRQFSNSRSEMNVSTLELGDSALYLCASSFGGGYGYTFGSGTRLTVV.

Only a few counts were recorded for this clone. The same CDR3 is also encoded by other DNA sequences in this sample. The V and J genes are TRBV30 and TRBJ2-1; 8 positions match TRBD2. Germline V gene sequence: CDR1 GTSNPN, CDR2 SVGIG (reference sequence). This CDR3 is 12 amino acids long. V lost 6 bases and J lost 4; bases outside the gene matches: 2. CDR3 sequence (DNA): TGTGCCTGTGCGGGAGGTTACAATGAGCAGTTCTTC. Translating it yields CACAGGYNEQFF.

CDR3 bases: TGTGCCACCAGCAGAGATTCCGACGGGTATAGCAATCAGCCCCAGCATTTT. Encoded protein: CATSRDSDGYSNQPQHF. The chain links TRBV15 to TRBJ1-5, with unresolved D. The CDR3 covers 17 residues. V lost 0 bases to trimming and J lost 0 bases, with 12 bases between them. Germline CDR1 is LNHNV and CDR2 is YYDKDF (reference sequence).

The V gene is TRBV6-4, the J gene TRBJ2-3, with 8 bases fitting TRBD1. The CDR3 totals 14 residues. Trimming cost V 4 bases and J 4 bases; bases outside gene matches: 4. Germline values: CDR1 MRHNA, CDR2 SNTAGT. CDR3 bases: TGTGCCAGCAGTGTCGAGGGACAGGCAGATACGCAGTATTTT. Encoded protein: CASSVEGQADTQYF.